This T cell receptor beta chain comes out of a study of technical replicates of blood from several donors. Measured with immunoSEQ multiplex PCR; TCRdb has only the in-frame clones, and not every one. The data hold fewer than 100,000 clones, with about 95% observed a single time. V lost 0 bases and J 7 bases, leaving 20 bases between the germline ends. Germline lookup yields CDR1 SGHDT and CDR2 YYEEEE. CDR3 length equals 16 residues. This TCR derives from a human donor in good health. Sample: T cells isolated from PBMCs. The chain couples TRBV5-6 to TRBJ2-7, with a weak D call TRBD1 (5 bases). The CDR3 coding sequence is TGTGCCAGCAGCTTGGCAGGTGGGGCAGCGCTGGAGGAGCAGTACTTC. Its protein product is CASSLAGGAALEEQYF.